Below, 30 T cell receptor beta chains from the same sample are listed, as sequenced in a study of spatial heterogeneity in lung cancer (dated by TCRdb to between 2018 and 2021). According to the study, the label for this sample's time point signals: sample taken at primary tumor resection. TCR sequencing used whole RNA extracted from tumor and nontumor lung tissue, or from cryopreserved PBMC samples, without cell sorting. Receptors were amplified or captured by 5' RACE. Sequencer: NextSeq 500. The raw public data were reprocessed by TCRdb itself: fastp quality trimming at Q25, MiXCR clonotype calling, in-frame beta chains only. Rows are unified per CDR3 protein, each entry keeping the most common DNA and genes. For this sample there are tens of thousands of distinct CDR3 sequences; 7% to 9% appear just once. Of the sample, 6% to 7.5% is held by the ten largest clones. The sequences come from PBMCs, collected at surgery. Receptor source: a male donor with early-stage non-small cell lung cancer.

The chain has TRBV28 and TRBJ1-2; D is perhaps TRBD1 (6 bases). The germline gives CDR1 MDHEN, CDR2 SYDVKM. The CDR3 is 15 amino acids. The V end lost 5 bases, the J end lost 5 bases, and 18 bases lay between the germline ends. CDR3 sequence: CASSPPLGGAYGYTF. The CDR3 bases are TGTGCCAGCAGTCCGCCGTTGGGGGGCGCTTATGGCTACACCTTC.

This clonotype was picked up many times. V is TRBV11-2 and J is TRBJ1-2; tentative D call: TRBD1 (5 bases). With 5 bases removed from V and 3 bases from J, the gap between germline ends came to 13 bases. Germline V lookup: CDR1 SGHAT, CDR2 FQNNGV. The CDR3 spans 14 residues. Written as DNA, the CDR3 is TGTGCCAGCAGCCGGAGGGGCCTGCACTATGGCTACACCTTC. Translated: CASSRRGLHYGYTF.

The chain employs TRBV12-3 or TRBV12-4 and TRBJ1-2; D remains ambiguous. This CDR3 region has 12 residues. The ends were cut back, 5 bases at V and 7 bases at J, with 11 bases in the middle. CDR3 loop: CASSGRLSGYTF. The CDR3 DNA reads TGTGCCAGCAGTGGGAGGTTATCTGGCTACACCTTC.

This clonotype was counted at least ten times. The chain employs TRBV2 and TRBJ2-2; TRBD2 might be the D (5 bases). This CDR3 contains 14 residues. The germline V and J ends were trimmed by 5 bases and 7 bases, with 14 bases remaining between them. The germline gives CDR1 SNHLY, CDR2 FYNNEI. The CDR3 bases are TGTGCCAGCAGTAAGCACGGGGAAAGCGGGGAGCTGTTTTTT. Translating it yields CASSKHGESGELFF.

This CDR3 is CASSPAGTSGAETQYF. The CDR3 nucleotides are TGTGCCAGCAGCCCGGCGGGGACTAGCGGGGCAGAGACCCAGTACTTC. The chain is built from TRBV9 and TRBJ2-5; 13 nucleotides line up with TRBD2. The germline V gene encodes CDR1 SGDLS and CDR2 YYNGEE. Trimming took 4 bases from V and 4 from J; bases not matched to a gene: 7. The CDR3 has 16 amino acids.

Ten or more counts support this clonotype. CDR3: CASSYSAGGTNLEQYF. The CDR3 DNA reads TGTGCCAGCAGTTACTCGGCAGGGGGCACCAACCTGGAGCAGTACTTC. The V gene is TRBV6-6, the J gene TRBJ2-7, with TRBD1 matching over 8 bases. The CDR3 has 16 amino acids. J was trimmed by 7 bases and V by 0 bases; bases with no gene match: 11. Germline loops: CDR1 MNHNY, CDR2 SVGAGI (reference sequence).

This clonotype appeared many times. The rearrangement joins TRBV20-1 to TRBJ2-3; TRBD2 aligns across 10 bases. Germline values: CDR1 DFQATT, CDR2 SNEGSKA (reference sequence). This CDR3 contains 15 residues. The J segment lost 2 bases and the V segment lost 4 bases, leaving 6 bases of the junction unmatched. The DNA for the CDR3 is TGCAGTGCTAATGGACTAGCGGAGGACACAGATACGCAGTATTTT. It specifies CSANGLAEDTDTQYF.

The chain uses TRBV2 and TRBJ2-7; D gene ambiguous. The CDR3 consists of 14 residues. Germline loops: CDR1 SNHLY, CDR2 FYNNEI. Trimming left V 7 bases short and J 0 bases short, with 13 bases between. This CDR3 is CASNIIGFSYEQYF. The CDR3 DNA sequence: TGTGCCAGCAATATCATTGGATTCTCCTACGAGCAGTACTTC.

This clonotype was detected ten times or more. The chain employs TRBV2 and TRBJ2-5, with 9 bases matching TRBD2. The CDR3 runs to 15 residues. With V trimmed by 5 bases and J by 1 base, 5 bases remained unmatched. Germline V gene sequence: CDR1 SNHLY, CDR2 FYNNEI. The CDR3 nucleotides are TGTGCCAGCAGTTTAGCGGGGGTTCTCCAAGAGACCCAGTACTTC. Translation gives CASSLAGVLQETQYF.

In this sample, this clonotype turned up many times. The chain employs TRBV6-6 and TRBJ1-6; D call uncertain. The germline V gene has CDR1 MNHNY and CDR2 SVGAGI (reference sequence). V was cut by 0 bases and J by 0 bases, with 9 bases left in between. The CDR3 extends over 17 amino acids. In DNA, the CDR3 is TGTGCCAGCAGTTACTCATCGGCCGTCTCCTATAATTCACCCCTCCACTTT. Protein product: CASSYSSAVSYNSPLHF.

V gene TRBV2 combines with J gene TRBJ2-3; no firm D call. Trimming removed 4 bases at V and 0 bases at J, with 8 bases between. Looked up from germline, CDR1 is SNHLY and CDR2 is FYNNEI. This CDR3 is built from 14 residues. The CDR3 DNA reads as TGTGCCAGCAGTGGGCCATCTAGCACAGATACGCAGTATTTT. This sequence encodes CASSGPSSTDTQYF.

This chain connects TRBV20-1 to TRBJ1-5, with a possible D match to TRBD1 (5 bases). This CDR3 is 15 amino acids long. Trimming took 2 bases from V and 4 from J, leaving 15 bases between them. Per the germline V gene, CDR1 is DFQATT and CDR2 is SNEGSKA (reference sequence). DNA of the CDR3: TGCAGTGCTAGACTATCTTCCGGGGGGAATCAGCCCCAGCATTTT. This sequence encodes CSARLSSGGNQPQHF.

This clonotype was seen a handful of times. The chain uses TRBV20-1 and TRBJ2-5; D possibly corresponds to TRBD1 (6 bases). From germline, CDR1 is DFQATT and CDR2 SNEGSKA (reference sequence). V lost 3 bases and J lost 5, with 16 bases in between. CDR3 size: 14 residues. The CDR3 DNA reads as TGCAGTGCTAGTTTCCCTGGACAGTTGGAGACCCAGTACTTC. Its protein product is CSASFPGQLETQYF.

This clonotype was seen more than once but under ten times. CDR3 residues: CSARDGAAGTYEQYF. In DNA, the CDR3 is TGCAGTGCTAGAGATGGGGCTGCCGGAACCTACGAGCAGTACTTC. The gene calls are TRBV20-1 and TRBJ2-7, with a possible D match to TRBD1 (5 bases). Trimming left V 0 bases short and J 2 bases short, with 14 bases between. From germline, CDR1 is DFQATT and CDR2 SNEGSKA (reference sequence). This CDR3 contains 15 residues.

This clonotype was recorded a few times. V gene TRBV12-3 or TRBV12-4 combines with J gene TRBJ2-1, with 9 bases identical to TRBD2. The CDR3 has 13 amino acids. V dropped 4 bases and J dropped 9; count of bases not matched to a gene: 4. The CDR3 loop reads CASSWTSDGEQFF. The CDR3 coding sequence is TGTGCCAGCAGTTGGACTAGCGATGGTGAGCAGTTCTTC.

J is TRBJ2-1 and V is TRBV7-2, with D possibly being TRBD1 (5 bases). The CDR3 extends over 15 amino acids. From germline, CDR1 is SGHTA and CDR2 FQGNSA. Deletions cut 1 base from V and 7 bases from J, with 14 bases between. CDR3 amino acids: CASSLGAGILNEQFF. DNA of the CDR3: TGTGCCAGCAGCTTAGGGGCAGGGATCTTGAATGAGCAGTTCTTC.

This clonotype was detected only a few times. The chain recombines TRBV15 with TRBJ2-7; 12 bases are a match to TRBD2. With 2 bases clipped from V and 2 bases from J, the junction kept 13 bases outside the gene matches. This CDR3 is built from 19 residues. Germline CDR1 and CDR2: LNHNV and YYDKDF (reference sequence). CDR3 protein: CATSRNPAASGRAAYEQYF. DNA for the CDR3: TGTGCCACCAGCAGAAATCCCGCGGCTAGCGGGAGGGCGGCCTACGAGCAGTACTTC. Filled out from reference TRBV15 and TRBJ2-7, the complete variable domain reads DAMVIQNPRYQVTQFGKPVTLSCSQTLNHNVMYWYQQKSSQAPKLLFHYYDKDFNNEADTPDNFQSRRPNTSFCFLDIRSPGLGDTAMYLCATSRNPAASGRAAYEQYFGPGTRLTVT.

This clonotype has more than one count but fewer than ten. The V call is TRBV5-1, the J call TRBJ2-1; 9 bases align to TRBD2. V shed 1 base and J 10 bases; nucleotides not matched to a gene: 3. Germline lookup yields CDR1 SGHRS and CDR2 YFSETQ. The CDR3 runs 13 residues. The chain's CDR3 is CASSLQAGGEQFF. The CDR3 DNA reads TGCGCCAGCAGCTTGCAAGCGGGAGGAGAGCAGTTCTTC.

The CDR3 loop is CSARRSMNTEAFF. DNA for the CDR3: TGCAGTGCTAGGAGGTCCATGAACACTGAAGCTTTCTTT. V is TRBV20-1 and J is TRBJ1-1; D gene uncertain. Germline V CDR1 and CDR2: DFQATT, SNEGSKA (reference sequence). The CDR3 has 13 residues. V was trimmed by 3 bases and J by 0 bases, leaving 8 bases between them.

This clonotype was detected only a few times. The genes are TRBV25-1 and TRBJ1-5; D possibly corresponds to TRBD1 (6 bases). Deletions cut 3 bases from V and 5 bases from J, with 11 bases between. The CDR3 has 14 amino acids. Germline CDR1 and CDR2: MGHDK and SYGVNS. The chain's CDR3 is CASSDTGAHQPQHF. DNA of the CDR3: TGTGCCAGCAGTGACACGGGGGCCCATCAGCCCCAGCATTTT.

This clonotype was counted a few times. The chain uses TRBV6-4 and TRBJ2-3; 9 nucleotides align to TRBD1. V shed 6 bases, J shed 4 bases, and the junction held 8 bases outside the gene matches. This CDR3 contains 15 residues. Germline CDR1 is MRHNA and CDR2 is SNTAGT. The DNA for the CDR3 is TGTGCCAGCAGCCGTACAGGGGGCTCAGCAGATACGCAGTATTTT. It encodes CASSRTGGSADTQYF.

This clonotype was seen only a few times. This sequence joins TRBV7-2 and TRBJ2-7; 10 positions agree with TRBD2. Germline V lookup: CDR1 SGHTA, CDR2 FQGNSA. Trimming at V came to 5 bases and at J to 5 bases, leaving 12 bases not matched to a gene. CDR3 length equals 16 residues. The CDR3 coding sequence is TGTGCCAGCAGCCGCCAGAGCGGGAGGGCCGCCGACGAGCAGTACTTC. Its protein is CASSRQSGRAADEQYF.

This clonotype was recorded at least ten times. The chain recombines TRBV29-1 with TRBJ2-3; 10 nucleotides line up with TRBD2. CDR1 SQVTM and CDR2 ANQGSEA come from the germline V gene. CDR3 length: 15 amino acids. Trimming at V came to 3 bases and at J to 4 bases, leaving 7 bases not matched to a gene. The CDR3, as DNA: TGCAGCGTTGATCAGCGGGGGGGCACGTCAGATACGCAGTATTTT. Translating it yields CSVDQRGGTSDTQYF.

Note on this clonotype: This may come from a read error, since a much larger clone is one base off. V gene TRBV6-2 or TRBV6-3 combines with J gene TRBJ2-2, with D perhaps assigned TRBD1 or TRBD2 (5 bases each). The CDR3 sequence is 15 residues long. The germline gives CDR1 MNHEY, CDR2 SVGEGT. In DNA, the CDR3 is TGTGCCAGCAGTTTTGGGGGTTCGCCCGCCGGGGTGCTGTTTTTT. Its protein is CASSFGGSPAGVLFF.

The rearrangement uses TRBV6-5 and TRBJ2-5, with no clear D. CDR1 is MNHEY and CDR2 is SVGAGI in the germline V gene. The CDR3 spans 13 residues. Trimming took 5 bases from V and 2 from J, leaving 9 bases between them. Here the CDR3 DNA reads TGTGCCAGCAGTAGGAGCGAGCAAGAGACCCAGTACTTC. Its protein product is CASSRSEQETQYF.

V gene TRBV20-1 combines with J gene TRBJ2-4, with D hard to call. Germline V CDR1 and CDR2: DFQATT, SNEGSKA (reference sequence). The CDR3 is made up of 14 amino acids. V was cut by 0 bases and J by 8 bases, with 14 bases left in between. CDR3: CSARDAQVADIQYF. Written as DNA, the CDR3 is TGCAGTGCTAGAGATGCCCAGGTTGCGGACATTCAGTACTTC.

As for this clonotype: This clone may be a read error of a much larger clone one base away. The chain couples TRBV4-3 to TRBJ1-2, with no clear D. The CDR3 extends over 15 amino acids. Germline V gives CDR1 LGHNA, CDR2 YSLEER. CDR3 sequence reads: CASSQDQGSLYGHTF. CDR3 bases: TGCGCCAGCAGCCAAGATCAAGGCAGCCTGTATGGCCACACCTTC.

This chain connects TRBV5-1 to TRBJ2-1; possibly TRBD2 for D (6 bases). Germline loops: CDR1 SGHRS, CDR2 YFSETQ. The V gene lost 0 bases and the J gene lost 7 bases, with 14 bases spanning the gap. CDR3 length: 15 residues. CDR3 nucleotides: TGCGCCAGCAGCTTGGGAGTGGGAGGAAGGAATGAGCAGTTCTTC. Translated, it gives CASSLGVGGRNEQFF.

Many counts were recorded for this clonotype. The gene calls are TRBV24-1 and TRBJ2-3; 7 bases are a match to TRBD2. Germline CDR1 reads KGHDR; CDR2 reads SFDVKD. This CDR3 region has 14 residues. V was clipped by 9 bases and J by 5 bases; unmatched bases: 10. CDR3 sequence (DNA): TGTGCCACCGGCCAGCGGGAAGGGAGAGATACGCAGTATTTT. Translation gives CATGQREGRDTQYF.

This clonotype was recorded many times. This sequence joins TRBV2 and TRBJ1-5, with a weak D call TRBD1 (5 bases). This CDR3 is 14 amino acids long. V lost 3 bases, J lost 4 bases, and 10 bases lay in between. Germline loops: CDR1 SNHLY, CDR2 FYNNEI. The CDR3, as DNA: TGTGCCAGCAGTGAGGGGGGTAAAAATCAGCCCCAGCATTTT. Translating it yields CASSEGGKNQPQHF. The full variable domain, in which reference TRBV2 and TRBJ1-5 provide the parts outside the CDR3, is EPEVTQTPSHQVTQMGQEVILRCVPISNHLYFYWYRQILGQKVEFLVSFYNNEISEKSEIFDDQFSVERPDGSNFTLKIRSTKLEDSAMYFCASSEGGKNQPQHFGDGTRLSIL.